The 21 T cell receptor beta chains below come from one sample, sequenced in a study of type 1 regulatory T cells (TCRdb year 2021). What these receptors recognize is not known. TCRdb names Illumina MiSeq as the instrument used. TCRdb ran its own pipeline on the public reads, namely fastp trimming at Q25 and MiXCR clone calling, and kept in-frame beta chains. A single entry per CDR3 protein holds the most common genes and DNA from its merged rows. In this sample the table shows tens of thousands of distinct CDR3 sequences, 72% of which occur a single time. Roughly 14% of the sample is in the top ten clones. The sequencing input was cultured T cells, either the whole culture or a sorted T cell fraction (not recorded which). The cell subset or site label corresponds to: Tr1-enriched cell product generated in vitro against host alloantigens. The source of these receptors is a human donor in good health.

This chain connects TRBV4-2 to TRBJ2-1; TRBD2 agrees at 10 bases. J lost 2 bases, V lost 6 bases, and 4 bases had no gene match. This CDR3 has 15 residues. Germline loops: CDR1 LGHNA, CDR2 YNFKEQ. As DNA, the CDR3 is TGTGCCAGCAGTAATCTAGCGGGGGCCTACAATGAGCAGTTCTTC. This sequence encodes CASSNLAGAYNEQFF.

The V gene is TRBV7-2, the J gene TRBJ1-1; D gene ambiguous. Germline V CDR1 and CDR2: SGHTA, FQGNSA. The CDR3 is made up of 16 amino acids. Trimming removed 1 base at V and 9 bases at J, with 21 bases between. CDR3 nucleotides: TGTGCCAGCAGCTTAGGATCATCCGGGCTGGGGATAAAAGCTTTCTTT. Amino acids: CASSLGSSGLGIKAFF.

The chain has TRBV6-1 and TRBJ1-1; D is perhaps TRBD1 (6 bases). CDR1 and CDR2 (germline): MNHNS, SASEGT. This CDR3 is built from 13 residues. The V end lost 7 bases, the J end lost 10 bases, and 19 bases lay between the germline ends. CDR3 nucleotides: TGTGCCAGCACTAGAACAGGGATTTACGGAGCTTTCTTT. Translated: CASTRTGIYGAFF.

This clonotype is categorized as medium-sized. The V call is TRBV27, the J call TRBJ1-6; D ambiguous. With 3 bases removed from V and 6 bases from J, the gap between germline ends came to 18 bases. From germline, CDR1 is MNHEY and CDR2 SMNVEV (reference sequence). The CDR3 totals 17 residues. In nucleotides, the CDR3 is TGTGCCAGCAGTTTCTATATCTACCGGGCCACTAATTCACCCCTCCACTTT. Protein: CASSFYIYRATNSPLHF.

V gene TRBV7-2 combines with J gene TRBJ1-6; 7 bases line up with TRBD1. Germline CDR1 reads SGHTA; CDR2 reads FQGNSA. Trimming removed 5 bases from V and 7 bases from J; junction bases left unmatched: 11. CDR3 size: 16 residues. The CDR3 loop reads CASSGRGQVDNSPLHF. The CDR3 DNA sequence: TGTGCCAGCAGCGGACGAGGACAGGTCGACAATTCACCCCTCCACTTT. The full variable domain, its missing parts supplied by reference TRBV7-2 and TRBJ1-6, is GAGVSQSPSNKVTEKGKDVELRCDPISGHTALYWYRQSLGQGLEFLIYFQGNSAPDKSGLPSDRFSAERTGGSVSTLTIQRTQQEDSAVYLCASSGRGQVDNSPLHFGNGTRLTVT.

CDR3 DNA: TGTGCCTGGAGTGTCGGGGGCAGGATAGGTGACGAGCAGTACTTC. Amino acid sequence: CAWSVGGRIGDEQYF. The V and J genes are TRBV30 and TRBJ2-7; D may be TRBD1 or TRBD2 (6 bases each). V lost 0 bases and J 5 bases, leaving 17 bases between the germline ends. CDR1 GTSNPN and CDR2 SVGIG come from the germline V gene (reference sequence). The CDR3 has 15 residues.

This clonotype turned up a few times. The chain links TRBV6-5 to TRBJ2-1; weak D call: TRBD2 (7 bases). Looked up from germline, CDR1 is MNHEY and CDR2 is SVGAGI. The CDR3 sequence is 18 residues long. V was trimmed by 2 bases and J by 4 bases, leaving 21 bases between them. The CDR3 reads CASSYGGPGASGYNEQFF. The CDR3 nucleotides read TGTGCCAGCAGTTACGGTGGCCCAGGGGCTAGCGGTTACAATGAGCAGTTCTTC.

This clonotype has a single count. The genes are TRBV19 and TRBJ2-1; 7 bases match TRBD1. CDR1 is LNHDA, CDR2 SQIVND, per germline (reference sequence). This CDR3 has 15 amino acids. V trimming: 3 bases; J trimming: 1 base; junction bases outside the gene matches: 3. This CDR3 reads CASSIPGGSYNEQFF. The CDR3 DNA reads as TGTGCCAGTAGTATCCCAGGGGGTTCCTACAATGAGCAGTTCTTC. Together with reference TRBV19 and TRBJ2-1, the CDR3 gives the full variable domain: DGGITQSPKYLFRKEGQNVTLSCEQNLNHDAMYWYRQDPGQGLRLIYYSQIVNDFQKGDIAEGYSVSREKKESFPLTVTSAQKNPTAFYLCASSIPGGSYNEQFFGPGTRLTVL.

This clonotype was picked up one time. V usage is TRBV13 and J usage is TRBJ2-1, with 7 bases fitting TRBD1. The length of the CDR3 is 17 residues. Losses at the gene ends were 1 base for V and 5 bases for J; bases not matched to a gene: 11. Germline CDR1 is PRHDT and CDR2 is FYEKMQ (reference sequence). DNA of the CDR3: TGTGCCAGCAGCTTAGTCTCTAGGTTCGGGACAGACAATGAGCAGTTCTTC. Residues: CASSLVSRFGTDNEQFF. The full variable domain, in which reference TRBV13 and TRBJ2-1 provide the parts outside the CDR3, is AAGVIQSPRHLIKEKRETATLKCYPIPRHDTVYWYQQGPGQDPQFLISFYEKMQSDKGSIPDRFSAQQFSDYHSELNMSSLELGDSALYFCASSLVSRFGTDNEQFFGPGTRLTVL.

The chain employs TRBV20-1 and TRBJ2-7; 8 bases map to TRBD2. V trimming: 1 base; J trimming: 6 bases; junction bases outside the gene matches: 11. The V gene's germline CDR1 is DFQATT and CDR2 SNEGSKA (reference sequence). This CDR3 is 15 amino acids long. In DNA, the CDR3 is TGCAGTGCTAGAGGCCCGGGAGGGGATAAGGCCGAGCAGTACTTC. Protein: CSARGPGGDKAEQYF.

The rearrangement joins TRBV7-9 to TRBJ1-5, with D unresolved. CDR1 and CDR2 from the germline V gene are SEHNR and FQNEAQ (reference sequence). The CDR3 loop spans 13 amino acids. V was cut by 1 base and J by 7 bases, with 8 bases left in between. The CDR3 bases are TGTGCCAGCAGCTTAGAGGGTATGCAGCCCCAGCATTTT. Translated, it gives CASSLEGMQPQHF.

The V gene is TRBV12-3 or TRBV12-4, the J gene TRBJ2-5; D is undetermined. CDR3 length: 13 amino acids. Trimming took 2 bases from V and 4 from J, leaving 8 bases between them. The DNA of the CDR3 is TGTGCCAGCAGTTTAACACCTTCAGAGACCCAGTACTTC. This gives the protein CASSLTPSETQYF.

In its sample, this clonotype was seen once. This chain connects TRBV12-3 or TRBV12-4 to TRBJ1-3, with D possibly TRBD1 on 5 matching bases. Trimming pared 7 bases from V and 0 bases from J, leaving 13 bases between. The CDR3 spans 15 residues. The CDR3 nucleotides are TGTGCCAGCATTATGGGACCCTTCTCTGGAAACACCATATATTTT. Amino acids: CASIMGPFSGNTIYF.

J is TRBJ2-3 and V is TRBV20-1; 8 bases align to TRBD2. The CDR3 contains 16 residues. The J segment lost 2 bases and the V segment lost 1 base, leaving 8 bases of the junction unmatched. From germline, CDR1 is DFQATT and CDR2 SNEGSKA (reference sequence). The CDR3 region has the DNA TGCAGTGCTAGAGTATTTGGCGGGGGGTTCACAGATACGCAGTATTTT. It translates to CSARVFGGGFTDTQYF.

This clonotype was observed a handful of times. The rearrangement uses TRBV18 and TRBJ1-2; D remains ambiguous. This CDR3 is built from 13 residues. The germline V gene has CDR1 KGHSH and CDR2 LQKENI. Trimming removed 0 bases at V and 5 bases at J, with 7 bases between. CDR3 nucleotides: TGTGCCAGCTCACCACCTAGCCAATATGGCTACACCTTC. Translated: CASSPPSQYGYTF.

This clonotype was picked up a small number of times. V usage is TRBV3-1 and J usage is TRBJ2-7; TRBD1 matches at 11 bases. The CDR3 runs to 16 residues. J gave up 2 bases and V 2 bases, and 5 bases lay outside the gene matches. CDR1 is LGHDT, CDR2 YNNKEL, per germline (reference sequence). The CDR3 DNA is TGTGCCAGCAGCCAAACGCGGGGACAGGGGGCCTACGAGCAGTACTTC. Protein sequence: CASSQTRGQGAYEQYF.

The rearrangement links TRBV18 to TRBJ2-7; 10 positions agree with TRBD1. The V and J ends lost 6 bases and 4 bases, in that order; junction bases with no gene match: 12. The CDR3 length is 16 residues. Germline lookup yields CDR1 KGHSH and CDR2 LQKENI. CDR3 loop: CASSQIPGTGDYEQYF. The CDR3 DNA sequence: TGTGCCAGCTCGCAAATCCCCGGGACAGGGGATTACGAGCAGTACTTC.

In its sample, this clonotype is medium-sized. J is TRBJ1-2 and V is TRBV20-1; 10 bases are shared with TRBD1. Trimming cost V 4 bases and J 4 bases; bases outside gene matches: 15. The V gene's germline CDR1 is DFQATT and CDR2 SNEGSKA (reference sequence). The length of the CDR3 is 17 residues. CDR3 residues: CSANRPGQGTAGYGYTF. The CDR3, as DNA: TGCAGTGCTAACCGGCCGGGACAGGGGACCGCTGGCTATGGCTACACCTTC.

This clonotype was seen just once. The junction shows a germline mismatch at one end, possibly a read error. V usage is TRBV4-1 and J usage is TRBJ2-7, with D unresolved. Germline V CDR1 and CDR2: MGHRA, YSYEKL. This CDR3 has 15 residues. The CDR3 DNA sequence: TGCGCCAGCAGCCAAGATCCAACCTACTCCCACGAGCAGTACTTC. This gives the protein CASSQDPTYSHEQYF.

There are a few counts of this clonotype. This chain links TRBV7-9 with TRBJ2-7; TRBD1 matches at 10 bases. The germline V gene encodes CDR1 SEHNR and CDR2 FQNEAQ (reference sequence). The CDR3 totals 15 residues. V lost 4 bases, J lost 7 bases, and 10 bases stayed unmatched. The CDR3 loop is CASSSQTGGAGEQYF. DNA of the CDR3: TGTGCCAGCAGCTCTCAGACAGGGGGCGCGGGGGAGCAGTACTTC.

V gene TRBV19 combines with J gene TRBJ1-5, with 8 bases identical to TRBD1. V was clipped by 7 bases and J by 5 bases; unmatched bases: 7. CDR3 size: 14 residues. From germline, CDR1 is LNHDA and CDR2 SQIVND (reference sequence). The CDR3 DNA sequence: TGTGCCAGTACTGGGACAGGAGCGTATCAGCCCCAGCATTTT. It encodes CASTGTGAYQPQHF.